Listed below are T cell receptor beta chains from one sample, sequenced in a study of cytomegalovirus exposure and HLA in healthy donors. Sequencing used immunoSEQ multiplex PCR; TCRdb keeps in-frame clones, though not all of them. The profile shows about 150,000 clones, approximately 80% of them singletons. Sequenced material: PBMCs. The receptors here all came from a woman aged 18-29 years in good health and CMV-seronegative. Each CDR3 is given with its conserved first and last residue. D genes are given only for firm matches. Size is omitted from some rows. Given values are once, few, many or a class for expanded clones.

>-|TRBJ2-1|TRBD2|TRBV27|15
CATWGGGNLYNEQFF
TGTGCCACCTGGGGCGGGGGGAACCTTTACAATGAGCAGTTCTTC
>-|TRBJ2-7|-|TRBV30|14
CAWRLTGTGAEQYF
TGTGCCTGGAGATTGACAGGGACGGGGGCCGAGCAGTACTTC
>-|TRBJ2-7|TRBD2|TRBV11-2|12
CASSASGVEQYF
TGTGCCAGCAGCGCGAGCGGGGTCGAGCAGTACTTC
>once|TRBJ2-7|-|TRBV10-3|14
CAIRGGQTSYEQYF
TGTGCCATCAGGGGGGGACAGACCTCCTACGAGCAGTACTTC
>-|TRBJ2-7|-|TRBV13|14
CASSEGQRTYEQYF
TGTGCCAGCAGCGAAGGACAGCGGACCTACGAGCAGTACTTC
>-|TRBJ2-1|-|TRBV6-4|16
CASSDEGHQGYNEQFF
TGTGCCAGCAGTGACGAGGGGCACCAGGGGTACAATGAGCAGTTCTTC
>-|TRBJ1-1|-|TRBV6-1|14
CASSGGGENTEAFF
TGTGCCAGCAGTGGGGGGGGAGAGAACACTGAAGCTTTCTTT
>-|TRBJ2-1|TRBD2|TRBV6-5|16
CASSYSLAGGTNEQFF
TGTGCCAGCAGTTACTCCCTAGCGGGGGGAACCAATGAGCAGTTCTTC
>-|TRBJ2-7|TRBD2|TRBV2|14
CASSVSGGLYEQYF
TGTGCCAGCAGTGTCAGCGGGGGCCTTTACGAGCAGTACTTC
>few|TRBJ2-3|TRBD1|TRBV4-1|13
CASSPGFWDRPYF
TGCGCCAGCAGCCCAGGTTTCTGGGACAGGCCGTATTTT
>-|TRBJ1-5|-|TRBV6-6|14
CASSPRGGDQPQHF
TGTGCCAGCAGCCCCAGGGGAGGGGATCAGCCCCAGCATTTT
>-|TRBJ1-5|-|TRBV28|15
CASSLPANSQGPQHF
TGTGCCAGCAGCCTTCCCGCAAATAGCCAGGGGCCCCAGCATTTT
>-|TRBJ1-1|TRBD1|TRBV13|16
CASSLVLGQANTEAFF
TGTGCCAGCAGCTTAGTACTCGGACAGGCGAACACTGAAGCTTTCTTT
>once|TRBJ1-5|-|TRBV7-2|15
CASSLGGQNNQPQHF
TGTGCCAGCAGCTTAGGTGGACAGAACAATCAGCCCCAGCATTTT
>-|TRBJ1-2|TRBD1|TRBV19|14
CASRRQGPSYGYTF
TGTGCCAGTAGAAGACAGGGACCCTCCTATGGCTACACCTTC
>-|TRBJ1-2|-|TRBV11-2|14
CASSLLGGEDGYTF
TGTGCCAGCAGCTTATTAGGAGGAGAAGATGGCTACACCTTC
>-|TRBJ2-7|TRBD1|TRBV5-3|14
CARSYGQGAGEQYF
TGTGCCAGAAGCTACGGACAGGGGGCGGGAGAGCAGTACTTC
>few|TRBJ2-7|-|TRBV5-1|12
CASSYSSYEQYF
TGCGCCAGCAGCTACTCCTCCTACGAGCAGTACTTC
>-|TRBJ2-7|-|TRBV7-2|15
CASSLIGEIGYEQYF
TGTGCCAGCAGCTTAATCGGGGAGATTGGCTACGAGCAGTACTTC
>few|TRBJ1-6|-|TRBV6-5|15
CASSYTGKYNSPLHF
TGTGCCAGCAGTTATACAGGGAAATATAATTCACCCCTCCACTTT
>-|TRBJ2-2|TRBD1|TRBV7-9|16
CSSSLIGDRYTGELFF
TGTTCCAGCAGCTTAATCGGGGACAGATACACCGGGGAGCTGTTTTTT
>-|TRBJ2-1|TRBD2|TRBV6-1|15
CASSGSGGSYNEQFF
TGTGCCAGCAGTGGTAGCGGGGGGTCGTACAATGAGCAGTTCTTC
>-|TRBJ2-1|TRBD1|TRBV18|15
CASSPLGQGYNEQFF
TGTGCCAGCTCACCCTTGGGACAGGGTTACAATGAGCAGTTCTTC
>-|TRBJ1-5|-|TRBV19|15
CANMLSGASNQPQHF
TGTGCCAATATGTTGTCAGGGGCGAGCAATCAGCCCCAGCATTTT
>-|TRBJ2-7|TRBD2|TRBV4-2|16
CASSQHLAGESYEQYF
TGTGCCAGCAGCCAGCACCTAGCGGGGGAGTCCTACGAGCAGTACTTC
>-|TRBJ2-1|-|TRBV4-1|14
CASSLDTSGNEQFF
TGCGCCAGCAGCCTTGATACTAGTGGCAATGAGCAGTTCTTC
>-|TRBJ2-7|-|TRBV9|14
CASSVGGGAYEQYF
TGTGCCAGCAGCGTAGGGGGCGGAGCCTACGAGCAGTACTTC
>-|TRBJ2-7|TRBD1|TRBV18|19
CASSGPGQGELGHFYEQYF
TGTGCCAGCTCAGGCCCGGGACAGGGTGAGTTAGGCCACTTCTACGAGCAGTACTTC